This T cell receptor (beta chain) was sequenced in a study of blood T cell repertoires in COVID-19. J lost 4 bases, V lost 7 bases, and 15 bases had no gene match. The CDR3 totals 15 residues. Germline CDR1 reads GTSNPN; CDR2 reads SVGIG (reference sequence). Only in-frame clones appear in the TCRdb table, and some are missing; sequencing was by immunoSEQ multiplex PCR. Of some 290,000 clones in the sample, approximately 82% were seen once. This chain uses TRBV30 with TRBJ1-2, with 7 bases that match TRBD1. Sequencing was done on a sample of peripheral blood. This TCR came from a man aged 55 to 70 who had recovered from COVID-19. The CDR3 DNA follows: TGTGCCTTAACCCTAAAAAACAGGGGAGGCTATGGCTACACCTTC. It yields the protein CALTLKNRGGYGYTF.